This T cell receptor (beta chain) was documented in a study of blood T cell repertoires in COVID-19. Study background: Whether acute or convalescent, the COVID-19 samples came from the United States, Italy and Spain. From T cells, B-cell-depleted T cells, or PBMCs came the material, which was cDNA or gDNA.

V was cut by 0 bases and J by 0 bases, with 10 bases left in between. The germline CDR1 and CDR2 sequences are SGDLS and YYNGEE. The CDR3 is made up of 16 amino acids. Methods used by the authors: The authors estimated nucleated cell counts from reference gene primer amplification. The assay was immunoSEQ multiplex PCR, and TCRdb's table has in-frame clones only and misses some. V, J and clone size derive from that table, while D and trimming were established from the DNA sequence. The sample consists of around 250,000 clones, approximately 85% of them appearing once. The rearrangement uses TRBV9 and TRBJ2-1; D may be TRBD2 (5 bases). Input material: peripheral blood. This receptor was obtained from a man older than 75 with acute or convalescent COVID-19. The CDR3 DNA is TGTGCCAGCAGCGTAGACGCTGGGAGCTCCTACAATGAGCAGTTCTTC. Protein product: CASSVDAGSSYNEQFF.